The 4 T cell receptor beta chains presented below share a single source sample, sequenced in a study of T cells after yellow fever vaccination (dated by TCRdb to about 2019). Sample treatment or condition, as interpreted from the label and publication: live attenuated yellow fever vaccine strain. Libraries were built with 5' RACE. Sequencing was performed on an Illumina NovaSeq 6000. Starting from the raw public reads, TCRdb applied fastp trimming at Q25, assembled clones with MiXCR and retained in-frame beta chains. Entries are consolidated by CDR3 protein sequence, retaining the most common genes and DNA. The sample has about 120,000 distinct CDR3 sequences on record, around 15% of them singletons. The top ten hold roughly 41% of the sample. Specimen: CD8+ T cells sorted from PBMCs, collected 5 days after the yellow fever booster vaccination. Receptors originate from a man younger than 30 who received the YFV17D yellow fever vaccine.

The CDR3 region has the DNA TGTGCCAGCAGGAATGGACGAACAGAATACAATGAGCAGTTCTTC. Protein: CASRNGRTEYNEQFF. The chain uses TRBV28 and TRBJ2-1; D gene ambiguous. The germline V gene encodes CDR1 MDHEN and CDR2 SYDVKM. The CDR3 covers 15 residues. The V and J ends lost 6 bases and 4 bases respectively, with 16 bases between them.

There are a few counts of this clonotype. The CDR3, as DNA: TGCGCCAGCAGCTTGGCCTCGAACACCGGGGAGCTGTTTTTT. Amino acid sequence: CASSLASNTGELFF. V usage is TRBV5-1 and J usage is TRBJ2-2; no clear D gene. The CDR3 consists of 14 residues. V was shortened by 0 bases and J by 0 bases, with 3 bases between the two germline ends. Germline V CDR1 and CDR2: SGHRS, YFSETQ.

The genes are TRBV18 and TRBJ2-1, with D perhaps TRBD2 (5 bases). The CDR3 length is 14 residues. Germline V lookup: CDR1 KGHSH, CDR2 LQKENI. V was cut by 6 bases and J by 2 bases, with 11 bases left in between. CDR3 sequence: CASSPRVTYNEQFF. The DNA of the CDR3 is TGTGCCAGCTCCCCGAGGGTCACCTACAATGAGCAGTTCTTC.

The chain recombines TRBV15 with TRBJ2-2; 9 bases map to TRBD2. V lost 8 bases to trimming and J lost 7 bases; unmatched junction nucleotides: 8. Germline V lookup: CDR1 LNHNV, CDR2 YYDKDF (reference sequence). The length of the CDR3 is 14 residues. The CDR3 spells CATLAGGPVGELFF. The DNA of the CDR3 is TGTGCCACCCTGGCGGGGGGGCCGGTCGGGGAGCTGTTTTTT.